A selection of T cell receptor beta chains follows, all from one sample in a study of PD-L1 blockade in urothelial cancer. Method: immunoSEQ multiplex PCR; TCRdb's copy keeps in-frame clones and lacks some. The data contain fewer than 50,000 clones, 88% of them singletons. The sequencing here drew on PBMCs, taken around atezolizumab (anti-PD-L1) treatment. The receptors derive from a donor over 35 with urothelial cancer. The CDR3 runs from the conserved cysteine through the conserved F or W. D genes are given only for firm matches. Clone size, where shown, is once, few, many, or a class for clones that have expanded.

cdr3_length: 14
d_call: -
v_call: TRBV7-3
j_call: TRBJ1-2
clone_size: -
cdr3_aa: CASSPGGAAYGYTF
cdr3_nt: TGTGCCAGCAGCCCCGGCGGGGCGGCCTATGGCTACACCTTC

cdr3_length: 15
d_call: TRBD2
v_call: TRBV7-3
j_call: TRBJ2-2
clone_size: -
cdr3_aa: CASSRAGNLAGELFF
cdr3_nt: TGTGCCAGCAGCCGAGCGGGAAACCTCGCCGGGGAGCTGTTTTTT

cdr3_length: 12
d_call: -
v_call: TRBV9
j_call: TRBJ1-2
clone_size: -
cdr3_aa: CASGAFNYGYTF
cdr3_nt: TGTGCCAGCGGAGCTTTTAACTATGGCTACACCTTC

cdr3_length: 14
d_call: -
v_call: TRBV25-1
j_call: TRBJ1-1
clone_size: -
cdr3_aa: CASSEGGARTEAFF
cdr3_nt: TGTGCCAGCAGTGAAGGGGGGGCGCGGACTGAAGCTTTCTTT

cdr3_length: 14
d_call: -
v_call: TRBV30
j_call: TRBJ2-7
clone_size: -
cdr3_aa: CAWSCGTPTYEQYF
cdr3_nt: TGTGCCTGGAGTTGCGGGACTCCTACCTACGAGCAGTACTTC

cdr3_length: 16
d_call: TRBD2
v_call: TRBV27
j_call: TRBJ2-7
clone_size: -
cdr3_aa: CASRPRGGEGSYEQYF
cdr3_nt: TGTGCCAGCAGACCCCGGGGGGGGGAGGGGTCCTACGAGCAGTACTTC

cdr3_length: 14
d_call: TRBD2
v_call: TRBV6-1
j_call: TRBJ2-7
clone_size: -
cdr3_aa: CASRGGRLEYEQYF
cdr3_nt: TGTGCCAGCAGGGGGGGGAGGTTAGAGTACGAGCAGTACTTC

cdr3_length: 16
d_call: TRBD1
v_call: TRBV6-6
j_call: TRBJ1-3
clone_size: -
cdr3_aa: CASSRPGTGFGNTIYF
cdr3_nt: TGTGCCAGCAGCCGTCCCGGGACAGGGTTTGGAAACACCATATATTTT

cdr3_length: 20
d_call: TRBD2
v_call: TRBV19
j_call: TRBJ2-1
clone_size: -
cdr3_aa: CASSPGLAGGLVGRYNEQFF
cdr3_nt: TGTGCCAGTAGTCCGGGACTAGCGGGAGGGTTGGTTGGGCGCTACAATGAGCAGTTCTTC

cdr3_length: 13
d_call: -
v_call: TRBV9
j_call: TRBJ1-2
clone_size: -
cdr3_aa: CASRAPGGPGYTF
cdr3_nt: TGTGCCAGCAGAGCCCCGGGGGGCCCTGGCTACACCTTC

cdr3_length: 13
d_call: -
v_call: TRBV6-4
j_call: TRBJ1-3
clone_size: -
cdr3_aa: CASSTNSGNTIYF
cdr3_nt: TGTGCCAGCAGTACAAACTCTGGAAACACCATATATTTT

cdr3_length: 14
d_call: -
v_call: TRBV7-3
j_call: TRBJ2-2
clone_size: -
cdr3_aa: CASSPSLAAGELFF
cdr3_nt: TGTGCCAGCAGCCCCTCCCTAGCTGCCGGGGAGCTGTTTTTT

cdr3_length: 15
d_call: TRBD1
v_call: TRBV9
j_call: TRBJ2-1
clone_size: -
cdr3_aa: CASSARDRAYNEQFF
cdr3_nt: TGTGCCAGCAGCGCCCGGGACAGGGCCTACAATGAGCAGTTCTTC

cdr3_length: 14
d_call: TRBD2
v_call: TRBV10-3
j_call: TRBJ2-5
clone_size: -
cdr3_aa: CAISGTSGQETQYF
cdr3_nt: TGTGCCATCAGTGGGACTAGCGGGCAAGAGACCCAGTACTTC

cdr3_length: 13
d_call: -
v_call: TRBV2
j_call: TRBJ1-5
clone_size: once
cdr3_aa: CASRRGRNQPQHF
cdr3_nt: TGTGCCAGCAGGCGGGGGAGGAATCAGCCCCAGCATTTT

cdr3_length: 11
d_call: -
v_call: TRBV4-3
j_call: TRBJ2-1
clone_size: few
cdr3_aa: CASSQEGRQFF
cdr3_nt: TGCGCCAGCAGCCAAGAGGGGCGTCAGTTCTTC

cdr3_length: 14
d_call: -
v_call: TRBV28
j_call: TRBJ2-7
clone_size: -
cdr3_aa: CASSLTAADYEQYF
cdr3_nt: TGTGCCAGCAGTTTAACGGCCGCGGACTACGAGCAGTACTTC

cdr3_length: 15
d_call: -
v_call: TRBV7-9
j_call: TRBJ2-5
clone_size: -
cdr3_aa: CASSPPGAGVETQYF
cdr3_nt: TGTGCCAGCAGCCCGCCCGGGGCAGGGGTGGAGACCCAGTACTTC

cdr3_length: 16
d_call: TRBD2
v_call: TRBV4-2
j_call: TRBJ2-1
clone_size: -
cdr3_aa: CASSLQTSGHYNEQFF
cdr3_nt: TGTGCCAGCAGCCTCCAAACTAGCGGGCACTACAATGAGCAGTTCTTC

cdr3_length: 15
d_call: -
v_call: TRBV7-2
j_call: TRBJ2-7
clone_size: once
cdr3_aa: CASSPFGGDPYEQYF
cdr3_nt: TGTGCCAGCAGCCCCTTCGGCGGGGACCCCTACGAGCAGTACTTC

cdr3_length: 12
d_call: TRBD1
v_call: TRBV25-1
j_call: TRBJ2-7
clone_size: -
cdr3_aa: CASRGDSYEQYF
cdr3_nt: TGTGCCAGCAGGGGGGACAGCTACGAGCAGTACTTC

cdr3_length: 19
d_call: TRBD2
v_call: TRBV11-3
j_call: TRBJ2-3
clone_size: -
cdr3_aa: CASSLYPGTSGADTDTQYF
cdr3_nt: TGTGCCAGCAGCTTATACCCGGGGACTAGCGGAGCCGACACAGATACGCAGTATTTT

cdr3_length: 15
d_call: -
v_call: TRBV2
j_call: TRBJ2-3
clone_size: -
cdr3_aa: CASSEPGRGGDTQYF
cdr3_nt: TGTGCCAGCAGTGAACCTGGTCGAGGGGGAGATACGCAGTATTTT

cdr3_length: 14
d_call: TRBD2
v_call: TRBV11-1
j_call: TRBJ2-7
clone_size: few
cdr3_aa: CASPTSCPPGEQYF
cdr3_nt: TGTGCCAGCCCGACTAGCTGTCCCCCGGGCGAGCAGTACTTC

cdr3_length: 16
d_call: -
v_call: TRBV10-3
j_call: TRBJ1-5
clone_size: -
cdr3_aa: CAISERTAISNQPQHF
cdr3_nt: TGTGCCATCAGTGAGCGGACAGCCATTAGCAATCAGCCCCAGCATTTT

cdr3_length: 16
d_call: -
v_call: TRBV6-5
j_call: TRBJ1-4
clone_size: -
cdr3_aa: CASSYSNFKGNEKLFF
cdr3_nt: TGTGCCAGCAGTTACTCGAATTTCAAGGGGAATGAAAAACTGTTTTTT

cdr3_length: 16
d_call: TRBD2
v_call: TRBV4-3
j_call: TRBJ2-3
clone_size: -
cdr3_aa: CASSPRLAGTTDTQYF
cdr3_nt: TGCGCCAGCAGCCCCCGACTAGCGGGGACCACAGATACGCAGTATTTT

cdr3_length: 15
d_call: TRBD2
v_call: TRBV5-1
j_call: TRBJ2-7
clone_size: -
cdr3_aa: CASSPGGTTTYEQYF
cdr3_nt: TGCGCCAGCAGCCCGGGGGGGACGACGACCTACGAGCAGTACTTC

cdr3_length: 15
d_call: -
v_call: TRBV28
j_call: TRBJ2-7
clone_size: -
cdr3_aa: CASSLVGTRTYEQYF
cdr3_nt: TGTGCCAGCAGTTTAGTCGGGACTCGAACCTACGAGCAGTACTTC

cdr3_length: 13
d_call: -
v_call: TRBV19
j_call: TRBJ1-1
clone_size: -
cdr3_aa: CASSRGPNTEAFF
cdr3_nt: TGTGCCAGTAGTCGAGGGCCGAACACTGAAGCTTTCTTT

cdr3_length: 16
d_call: -
v_call: TRBV7-9
j_call: TRBJ2-2
clone_size: -
cdr3_aa: CASSQSEVWDTGELFF
cdr3_nt: TGTGCCAGCAGCCAATCAGAGGTGTGGGACACCGGGGAGCTGTTTTTT

cdr3_length: 15
d_call: TRBD2
v_call: TRBV15
j_call: TRBJ2-1
clone_size: few
cdr3_aa: CATSKGRANYDEQFF
cdr3_nt: TGTGCCACCAGCAAGGGGAGGGCGAATTATGATGAGCAGTTCTTC

cdr3_length: 14
d_call: -
v_call: TRBV18
j_call: TRBJ1-5
clone_size: -
cdr3_aa: CASSPLTDNQPQHF
cdr3_nt: TGTGCCAGCTCACCACTGACAGACAATCAGCCCCAGCATTTT

cdr3_length: 14
d_call: TRBD1
v_call: TRBV6-5
j_call: TRBJ2-7
clone_size: -
cdr3_aa: CASSYGDSSYEQYF
cdr3_nt: TGTGCCAGCAGTTACGGGGACAGCTCCTACGAGCAGTACTTC

cdr3_length: 14
d_call: -
v_call: TRBV11-2
j_call: TRBJ2-7
clone_size: -
cdr3_aa: CASSLAQGPYEQYF
cdr3_nt: TGTGCCAGCAGCTTAGCCCAGGGTCCCTACGAGCAGTACTTC

cdr3_length: 14
d_call: -
v_call: TRBV28
j_call: TRBJ2-7
clone_size: -
cdr3_aa: CASSLPGSGYEQYF
cdr3_nt: TGTGCCAGCAGTTTGCCAGGGAGCGGGTACGAGCAGTACTTC

cdr3_length: 16
d_call: -
v_call: TRBV29-1
j_call: TRBJ1-1
clone_size: -
cdr3_aa: CSVEGRGLLSGTEAFF
cdr3_nt: TGCAGCGTTGAAGGGCGGGGGCTGCTATCGGGGACTGAAGCTTTCTTT

cdr3_length: 11
d_call: -
v_call: TRBV20-1
j_call: TRBJ2-1
clone_size: -
cdr3_aa: CSARRGNEQFF
cdr3_nt: TGCAGTGCTAGAAGAGGCAATGAGCAGTTCTTC

cdr3_length: 15
d_call: TRBD2
v_call: TRBV9
j_call: TRBJ2-1
clone_size: medium-sized
cdr3_aa: CASSVGGTSPNEQFF
cdr3_nt: TGTGCCAGCAGCGTAGGTGGGACTAGCCCCAATGAGCAGTTCTTC

cdr3_length: 13
d_call: TRBD1
v_call: TRBV9
j_call: TRBJ2-7
clone_size: -
cdr3_aa: CASSAQGAYEQYF
cdr3_nt: TGTGCCAGCAGCGCGCAGGGGGCGTACGAGCAGTACTTC

cdr3_length: 14
d_call: TRBD1
v_call: TRBV2
j_call: TRBJ1-4
clone_size: -
cdr3_aa: CASDRDRGREKLFF
cdr3_nt: TGTGCCAGCGATCGGGACAGGGGTCGAGAAAAACTGTTTTTT

cdr3_length: 16
d_call: TRBD2
v_call: TRBV28
j_call: TRBJ2-1
clone_size: once
cdr3_aa: CASIAGGSRVRNEQFF
cdr3_nt: TGTGCCAGCATAGCGGGAGGCTCCAGGGTGCGCAATGAGCAGTTCTTC

cdr3_length: 14
d_call: TRBD2
v_call: TRBV11-3
j_call: TRBJ2-5
clone_size: -
cdr3_aa: CASSPQRGQETQYF
cdr3_nt: TGTGCCAGCAGCCCCCAGCGGGGCCAAGAGACCCAGTACTTC

cdr3_length: 14
d_call: -
v_call: TRBV7-2
j_call: TRBJ1-4
clone_size: once
cdr3_aa: CASSDTPAALKLFF
cdr3_nt: TGTGCCAGCAGCGACACGCCGGCCGCACTAAAACTGTTTTTT

cdr3_length: 16
d_call: -
v_call: TRBV7-3
j_call: TRBJ2-2
clone_size: -
cdr3_aa: CASSLSTQGNTGELFF
cdr3_nt: TGTGCCAGCAGCTTATCCACCCAGGGGAACACCGGGGAGCTGTTTTTT